The 22 T cell receptor beta chains below all came from one sample that was sequenced in a study of blood T cell repertoires in COVID-19. The repertoire was sequenced with immunoSEQ multiplex PCR; TCRdb's copy has only in-frame clones and lacks some. The sample contains 150,000 or so clones, 75% to 85% of which appear only once. What was sequenced was peripheral blood. Source of these receptors: a man between 60 and 75 years old with active or convalescent COVID-19.

V is TRBV7-8 and J is TRBJ2-5; TRBD2 might be the D (5 bases). Germline-derived CDR1 and CDR2 are SGHVS and FQNEAQ. The V and J ends lost 6 bases and 6 bases respectively, with 20 bases between them. The CDR3 consists of 15 residues. The CDR3 region is CASSPPGPRRQTQYF. In nucleotides, the CDR3 is TGTGCCAGCAGTCCACCCGGGCCCAGGAGGCAGACCCAGTACTTC.

The V and J genes are TRBV5-1 and TRBJ1-1, with 11 bases fitting TRBD1. Germline V gives CDR1 SGHRS, CDR2 YFSETQ. The V gene end was trimmed by 4 bases and the J gene end by 6 bases; junction bases not matched to a gene: 5. The CDR3 spans 14 residues. The CDR3 protein is CASSNGQGASEAFF. The CDR3 nucleotides read TGCGCCAGCAGCAACGGACAGGGGGCGTCTGAAGCTTTCTTT.

CDR3 DNA: TGTGCCAGCAGTGAGCTGACTAGCAGCACCGGGGAGCTGTTTTTT. Protein sequence: CASSELTSSTGELFF. The chain links TRBV2 to TRBJ2-2, with 7 bases identical to TRBD2. V shed 3 bases and J 4 bases; nucleotides not matched to a gene: 5. The CDR3 has 15 residues. Germline values: CDR1 SNHLY, CDR2 FYNNEI.

The chain couples TRBV27 to TRBJ2-6; TRBD1 matches 7 bases. Germline V gene data show CDR1 as MNHEY and CDR2 as SMNVEV (reference sequence). Trimming took 5 bases from V and 0 from J; bases not matched to a gene: 7. The length of the CDR3 is 17 residues. The CDR3 DNA is TGTGCCAGCAGTAAGGGGGCAGGTAACTCTGGGGCCAACGTCCTGACTTTC. As protein: CASSKGAGNSGANVLTF.

DNA of the CDR3: TGTGCCATCAGGACTAGCGGGAGTGAGTTAGTGGGTGAGCAGTTCTTC. Translation: CAIRTSGSELVGEQFF. The chain employs TRBV10-3 and TRBJ2-1; 12 bases are a match to TRBD2. The CDR3 is 16 amino acids. The J segment lost 9 bases and the V segment lost 6 bases, leaving 12 bases of the junction unmatched. Per the germline V gene, CDR1 is ENHRY and CDR2 is SYGVKD.

This clone has only a few counts. This sequence joins TRBV4-3 and TRBJ2-7, with TRBD2 identical over 8 bases. Germline V CDR1 and CDR2: LGHNA, YSLEER. The CDR3 loop spans 15 amino acids. V lost 1 base, J lost 7 bases, and 9 bases stayed unmatched. For the CDR3, the DNA is TGCGCCAGCAGCCAAGGGTCTAGCGGGCCGTGGGAGCAGTACTTC. The encoded protein is CASSQGSSGPWEQYF.

The chain combines TRBV6-2 or TRBV6-3 with TRBJ2-7; TRBD1 might be the D (6 bases). The germline gives CDR1 MNHEY, CDR2 SVGEGT. The CDR3 has 14 amino acids. The V and J ends lost 5 bases and 0 bases respectively, with 11 bases between them. CDR3 region: CASSGTLSSYEQYF. The CDR3 DNA follows: TGTGCCAGCAGTGGGACACTCAGCTCCTACGAGCAGTACTTC.

This clone was seen only once. The gene calls are TRBV10-3 and TRBJ1-5; tentatively, D is TRBD1 (6 bases). This CDR3 has 15 amino acids. Germline V gives CDR1 ENHRY, CDR2 SYGVKD. The V gene lost 4 bases and the J gene lost 4 bases, with 14 bases spanning the gap. This CDR3 is CAISVEGGPNQPQHF. In nucleotides, the CDR3 is TGTGCCATCAGTGTAGAAGGGGGACCTAATCAGCCCCAGCATTTT.

This clone was recorded once. This chain connects TRBV7-5 to TRBJ2-7; TRBD2 is the table's D call, not checked against the DNA. TRBV7-5 is termed a pseudogene. The CDR3 runs 11 residues. Here the CDR3 reads CARSCPGEQYF. The CDR3 nucleotides read TGTGCCAGAAGCTGCCCCGGGGAGCAGTACTTC.

The chain carries TRBV5-1 and TRBJ2-7; D is unresolved. Germline assignment: CDR1 SGHRS and CDR2 YFSETQ. The CDR3 contains 16 residues. Trimming removed 8 bases from V and 13 bases from J, with 34 bases in between. As DNA, the CDR3 is TGCGCCAGATATACTCCACCCCATCCTCTAGACCCGCTGATTTACTTC. Amino acid sequence: CARYTPPHPLDPLIYF.

The chain has TRBV29-1 and TRBJ1-2, with 8 bases fitting TRBD1. Germline V CDR1 and CDR2: SQVTM, ANQGSEA. The CDR3 consists of 12 residues. V was pared by 3 bases and J by 7 bases, with 4 bases of the junction left unmatched. The CDR3 region is CSVDTGGGGYTF. The CDR3 nucleotides are TGCAGCGTTGATACAGGGGGTGGTGGCTACACCTTC.

The chain employs TRBV11-3 and TRBJ2-7; D may be TRBD2 (6 bases). Between the trimmed V and J ends, which lost 4 bases and 3 bases, there was a span of 10 bases. Germline CDR1 is SGHNT and CDR2 is YENEEA. The length of the CDR3 is 13 residues. CDR3 sequence (DNA): TGTGCCAGCAGCTCCGGGGGAGGCTACGAGCAGTACTTC. As protein: CASSSGGGYEQYF.

This clone has ten or more counts. The chain is built from TRBV28 and TRBJ2-4; weak D call: TRBD2 (6 bases). Trimming removed 5 bases from V and 6 bases from J, with 14 bases in between. The CDR3 extends over 14 amino acids. Germline values: CDR1 MDHEN, CDR2 SYDVKM. DNA for the CDR3: TGTGCCAGCAGTCCGGAGGGTACCAGAAACATTCAGTACTTC. It codes for CASSPEGTRNIQYF.

This chain links TRBV5-1 with TRBJ1-4; the match to TRBD1 covers 7 bases. J lost 7 bases, V lost 0 bases, and 6 bases had no gene match. This CDR3 region has 15 residues. CDR1 SGHRS and CDR2 YFSETQ come from the germline V gene. The CDR3: CASSLEGTEIEKLFF. The CDR3 DNA sequence: TGCGCCAGCAGCTTGGAAGGGACAGAAATTGAAAAACTGTTTTTT.

The genes are TRBV9 and TRBJ1-2; D ambiguous. The germline V and J ends were trimmed by 4 bases and 3 bases, with 13 bases remaining between them. This CDR3 comprises 14 residues. Germline V lookup: CDR1 SGDLS, CDR2 YYNGEE. The CDR3 DNA sequence: TGTGCCAGCAGCCCCCGAGAGGGCCACTATGGCTACACCTTC. It translates to CASSPREGHYGYTF.

This clone has just one count. This chain joins TRBV18 and TRBJ2-6; TRBD1 is a possible D gene (6 bases). Per germline, CDR1 KGHSH and CDR2 LQKENI. The CDR3 extends over 16 amino acids. Between the trimmed V and J ends, which lost 3 bases and 0 bases, there was a span of 9 bases. The CDR3 spells CASSPGQSSGANVLTF. CDR3 bases: TGTGCCAGCTCACCTGGACAGAGCTCTGGGGCCAACGTCCTGACTTTC.

This clone was found a few times. The chain combines TRBV19 with TRBJ2-5, with TRBD1 as a possible D gene (5 bases). The CDR3 has 13 residues. Trimming pared 4 bases from V and 3 bases from J, leaving 9 bases between. Looked up from germline, CDR1 is LNHDA and CDR2 is SQIVND (reference sequence). CDR3 region: CASSTGREETQYF. The CDR3 DNA sequence: TGTGCCAGTAGTACTGGCAGGGAAGAGACCCAGTACTTC. Full variable domain (outside the CDR3, taken from reference TRBV19 and TRBJ2-5): DGGITQSPKYLFRKEGQNVTLSCEQNLNHDAMYWYRQDPGQGLRLIYYSQIVNDFQKGDIAEGYSVSREKKESFPLTVTSAQKNPTAFYLCASSTGREETQYFGPGTRLLVL.

This chain uses TRBV6-1 with TRBJ1-1; 7 bases line up with TRBD1. After removal of 1 base from V and 5 bases from J, the junction contained 7 bases not matched to a gene. The CDR3 contains 15 residues. Germline V gives CDR1 MNHNS, CDR2 SASEGT. In nucleotides, the CDR3 is TGTGCCAGCAGTGAAGTGGTAGGGGGCTTTACTGAAGCTTTCTTT. Its protein is CASSEVVGGFTEAFF.

The chain is built from TRBV30 and TRBJ2-3; D may be TRBD1 (5 bases). The CDR3 contains 13 residues. V lost 2 bases and J lost 4, with 10 bases in between. Germline V gene lookup returns CDR1 GTSNPN and CDR2 SVGIG (reference sequence). The CDR3 DNA is TGTGCCTGGAGTCAGGGTTCCGCAGATACGCAGTATTTT. Protein: CAWSQGSADTQYF.

In its sample, this clone was seen a few times. The chain carries TRBV2 and TRBJ2-1; possible D gene TRBD1, 6 bases. Between the trimmed V and J ends, which lost 6 bases and 7 bases, there was a span of 10 bases. In germline, CDR1 is SNHLY, CDR2 FYNNEI. The CDR3 is made up of 12 amino acids. This CDR3 is CASRDRTNEQFF. The DNA of the CDR3 is TGTGCCAGCAGAGACAGGACAAATGAGCAGTTCTTC. The entire variable domain, with the rest obtained from reference TRBV2 and TRBJ2-1, is as follows: EPEVTQTPSHQVTQMGQEVILRCVPISNHLYFYWYRQILGQKVEFLVSFYNNEISEKSEIFDDQFSVERPDGSNFTLKIRSTKLEDSAMYFCASRDRTNEQFFGPGTRLTVL.

This clone has more than one count but fewer than ten. V usage is TRBV7-3 and J usage is TRBJ2-7; 8 bases are shared with TRBD1. The V gene end was trimmed by 0 bases and the J gene end by 0 bases; junction bases not matched to a gene: 4. Germline loops: CDR1 SGHTA, CDR2 FQGTGA. The CDR3 contains 16 residues. CDR3 coding DNA: TGTGCCAGCAGCTTAACAGCAGGGGGCTCCTCCTACGAGCAGTACTTC. Amino acids: CASSLTAGGSSYEQYF.

This clone was found many times. The V and J genes are TRBV12-5 and TRBJ2-7; 7 nucleotides match TRBD2. The CDR3 is made up of 17 amino acids. Trimming cost V 2 bases and J 3 bases; bases outside gene matches: 13. The V gene's germline CDR1 is LGHNT and CDR2 FRNRAP. The chain's CDR3 is CASGLSHGAGELYEQYF. CDR3 DNA: TGTGCTAGTGGTTTGTCACACGGGGCGGGAGAACTCTACGAGCAGTACTTC.